This TCR beta chain was retrieved from a study of cytomegalovirus exposure and HLA in healthy donors. PCR amplification relied on 60 Vbeta primers (plus 13 Jbeta primers). The protocol was immunoSEQ multiplex PCR, while the TCRdb copy is restricted to in-frame clones and leaves out a portion. The sample includes some 130,000 clones, more than 65% seen only once; the top ten take under 5%. The source of this sequence is a male donor in good health and CMV-seropositive. The sequenced sample consisted of PBMCs.

The CDR3 bases are TGTGCCAGCAGTGCCAATACAGGGGATAGCCGGGTTGAGCAAGAGACCCAGTACTTC. Protein product: CASSANTGDSRVEQETQYF. The chain combines TRBV28 with TRBJ2-5, with 7 bases aligning to TRBD1. In germline, CDR1 is MDHEN, CDR2 SYDVKM. The CDR3 has 19 amino acids. V lost 5 bases and J lost 2; bases outside the gene matches: 20.